The present entry profiles one TCR beta chain with its context. CDR1 LGHDT and CDR2 YNNKEL come from the germline V gene (reference sequence). V dropped 4 bases and J dropped 1 base, with 10 bases sitting between them. The CDR3 is 15 residues long. This sample is part of a study of blood T cell repertoires in COVID-19. Repertoires were generated with immunoSEQ multiplex PCR, while TCRdb's copy carries only in-frame clones and drops some. The data contain approximately 40,000 clones, 90% of them singletons. Input material: peripheral blood. This clonotype was obtained from a human donor in a cohort sampled during active COVID-19. The chain has TRBV3-1 (or the pseudogene TRBV3-2) and TRBJ2-2; D is possibly TRBD1 (6 bases). The CDR3 DNA follows: TGTGCCAGCAGCCCCAGGGGAAGGAACACCGGGGAGCTGTTTTTT. Amino acid sequence: CASSPRGRNTGELFF.